A single sample gave rise to the 32 T cell receptor beta chains below, sequenced in a study of identical twins. Each CDR3 protein gets one entry after TCRdb re-called the 5' RACE reads with MiXCR. The table records 1.5 million or so distinct CDR3 sequences, under 35% of them present only once. Sequencing input: cord blood. These TCRs come from a newborn girl in good health.

The chain couples TRBV4-1 to TRBJ2-1; D perhaps matches TRBD2 (7 bases). Looked up from germline, CDR1 is MGHRA and CDR2 is YSYEKL. V lost 0 bases to trimming and J lost 10 bases, with 19 bases between them. This CDR3 region has 16 residues. Here the CDR3 DNA reads TGCGCCAGCAGCCAAGATGGTGCGGGGGCCACCTACGAGCAGTTCTTC. Translation: CASSQDGAGATYEQFF.

V gene TRBV7-2 combines with J gene TRBJ2-6, with D unresolved. This CDR3 has 16 amino acids. Germline values: CDR1 SGHTA, CDR2 FQGNSA. Trimming stripped 5 bases from V and 0 bases from J, with 11 bases between. The CDR3 DNA is TGTGCCAGCAGCGCGTCTTGGGGCTCTGGGGCCAACGTCCTGACTTTC. Protein: CASSASWGSGANVLTF.

Concerning this clonotype itself: Sequence at one end of the junction differs from germline and may be a read error. The chain is built from TRBV24-1 and TRBJ2-1; D gene uncertain. Germline V CDR1 and CDR2: KGHDR, SFDVKD. There are 16 residues in the CDR3. The CDR3, as DNA: TGTGCCACCAGTGCCCTAAGGGTCAGCTCCTACAGTGAGCAGTTCTTC. Amino acid sequence: CATSALRVSSYSEQFF.

This chain links TRBV25-1 with TRBJ2-1, with 12 positions matching TRBD1. The V and J ends lost 2 bases and 0 bases, in that order; junction bases with no gene match: 8. This CDR3 has 19 residues. Looked up from germline, CDR1 is MGHDK and CDR2 is SYGVNS. The DNA for the CDR3 is TGTGCCAGCAGTGAAATAGGGACAGGGGGCCTGAGCTCCTACAATGAGCAGTTCTTC. Encoded protein: CASSEIGTGGLSSYNEQFF.

In this sample, this clonotype turned up a few times. This rearrangement joins TRBV28 to TRBJ2-1; TRBD1 agrees at 7 bases. With 3 bases clipped from V and 7 bases from J, the junction kept 9 bases outside the gene matches. This CDR3 contains 15 residues. The V gene's germline CDR1 is MDHEN and CDR2 SYDVKM. This chain's CDR3 is CASSLYRQGWNEQFF. CDR3 DNA sequence: TGTGCCAGCAGTTTGTACCGACAGGGATGGAATGAGCAGTTCTTC.

This clonotype was counted only a few times. A much larger clone differs by one base, so this may be a read error. The chain combines TRBV24-1 with TRBJ1-5; D possibly corresponds to TRBD1 (6 bases). V lost 5 bases, J lost 3 bases, and 7 bases lay in between. Germline V CDR1 and CDR2: KGHDR, SFDVKD. The CDR3 spans 13 residues. The CDR3 nucleotides are TGTGCCACCAGTGGACAGGTCAATCAGCCCCAGCATTTT. The encoded protein is CATSGQVNQPQHF.

The genes are TRBV4-2 and TRBJ2-7; 8 positions match TRBD2. V shed 0 bases and J 4 bases; nucleotides not matched to a gene: 8. CDR1 and CDR2 (germline): LGHNA, YNFKEQ. This CDR3 contains 16 residues. This chain's CDR3 is CASSQEVTAGVYEQYF. The CDR3 DNA reads as TGTGCCAGCAGCCAAGAAGTTACAGCGGGAGTATACGAGCAGTACTTC.

The table lists this clonotype with many counts. The chain carries TRBV29-1 and TRBJ2-4; D call uncertain. The ends were cut back, 6 bases at V and 0 bases at J, with 6 bases in the middle. The CDR3 consists of 12 residues. Germline assignment: CDR1 SQVTM and CDR2 ANQGSEA. This CDR3 reads CSVLPAKNIQYF. The DNA of the CDR3 is TGCAGCGTCCTACCAGCCAAAAACATTCAGTACTTC.

This clonotype was detected a few times. This sequence joins TRBV9 and TRBJ2-3; 14 nucleotides agree with TRBD2. The length of the CDR3 is 17 residues. Germline CDR1 reads SGDLS; CDR2 reads YYNGEE. The ends lost 4 bases at V and 8 bases at J; junction bases unmatched: 12. The CDR3: CASSFTGTSGGLLTQYF. CDR3 DNA: TGTGCCAGCAGCTTTACCGGGACTAGCGGGGGCCTTCTTACGCAGTATTTT.

As to this clonotype: This may come from a read error, since a much larger clone is one base off. V is TRBV29-1 and J is TRBJ2-7; weak D call: TRBD2 (6 bases). Germline V gene sequence: CDR1 SQVTM, CDR2 ANQGSEA. The CDR3 loop spans 16 amino acids. The V and J ends lost 6 bases and 0 bases respectively, with 21 bases between them. In DNA form, the CDR3 reads TGCAGCGTCCGGACTAACGTCCAACTTAGCTCCTACGAGCAGTACTTC. As protein: CSVRTNVQLSSYEQYF.

Comment on this clonotype: A single base separates this from a much larger clone, so it may be a read error. The rearrangement links TRBV12-3 or TRBV12-4 to TRBJ1-2; D remains unclear. The CDR3 runs 12 residues. The CDR3 sequence is CAGSPTNYGYTF. CDR3 DNA sequence: TGTGCCGGCAGTCCTACAAACTATGGCTACACCTTC.

V is TRBV7-8 and J is TRBJ2-5; TRBD2 agrees at 8 bases. V lost 0 bases to trimming and J lost 11 bases; unmatched junction nucleotides: 14. CDR3 length equals 16 residues. From germline, CDR1 is SGHVS and CDR2 FQNEAQ. In nucleotides, the CDR3 is TGTGCCAGCAGCTTAGCGAGGCCTAGCGGGTTCCAGGAGCAGTACTTC. Translation: CASSLARPSGFQEQYF.

Notes on this clonotype: A much bigger clone sits one base away, suggesting this may be a read error. V usage is TRBV4-1 and J usage is TRBJ1-5, with TRBD1 identical over 10 bases. This CDR3 is built from 15 residues. Germline V CDR1 and CDR2: MGHRA, YSYEKL. V dropped 0 bases and J dropped 9; count of bases not matched to a gene: 5. CDR3 sequence (DNA): TGCGCCAGCAGCCAAGATGGACAGGGGGGTCGGCCCCAGCATTTT. Protein: CASSQDGQGGRPQHF.

This clonotype was detected only a few times. The chain couples TRBV10-3 to TRBJ1-1, with D hard to call. The germline V and J ends were trimmed by 7 bases and 0 bases, with 15 bases remaining between them. Germline V gives CDR1 ENHRY, CDR2 SYGVKD. This CDR3 region has 15 residues. This CDR3 is CAIKASGPMNTEAFF. For the CDR3, the DNA is TGTGCCATCAAAGCCTCAGGCCCAATGAACACTGAAGCTTTCTTT.

V usage is TRBV12-5 and J usage is TRBJ1-1; 11 positions agree with TRBD1. Looked up from germline, CDR1 is LGHNT and CDR2 is FRNRAP. This CDR3 is built from 18 residues. Germline trimming cut 3 bases from V and 7 bases from J; bases unmatched to any gene: 16. CDR3 DNA: TGTGCTAGTGGTTTCCCTGGGGACAGGGGGATCACGCTTGGTGAAGCTTTCTTT. Protein sequence: CASGFPGDRGITLGEAFF.

This chain connects TRBV10-3 to TRBJ2-5; 7 bases align to TRBD2. Germline loops: CDR1 ENHRY, CDR2 SYGVKD. The CDR3 extends over 15 amino acids. The V gene end was trimmed by 4 bases and the J gene end by 5 bases; junction bases not matched to a gene: 10. DNA of the CDR3: TGTGCCATCAGTGGGACTAGTGTTGGGGGGGAGACCCAGTACTTC. Translating it yields CAISGTSVGGETQYF.

The J gene is TRBJ1-1, the V gene TRBV27; D ambiguous. This CDR3 comprises 13 residues. Germline-derived CDR1 and CDR2 are MNHEY and SMNVEV (reference sequence). Trimming shortened V by 5 bases and J by 3 bases, and 10 bases separated the two germline ends. Written as DNA, the CDR3 is TGTGCCAGCAGTCCCAGCCGGGACACTGAAGCTTTCTTT. It translates to CASSPSRDTEAFF.

The gene calls are TRBV20-1 and TRBJ2-7; 11 bases agree with TRBD1. J lost 1 base, V lost 6 bases, and 5 bases had no gene match. CDR1 and CDR2 from the germline V gene are DFQATT and SNEGSKA (reference sequence). The CDR3 is made up of 14 amino acids. The CDR3 protein is CSAKRDRGSYEQYF. DNA of the CDR3: TGCAGTGCCAAGAGGGACAGGGGGTCCTACGAGCAGTACTTC.

Only a few counts were recorded for this clonotype. The chain is built from TRBV12-3 or TRBV12-4 and TRBJ1-5; D not certain. The CDR3 totals 13 residues. The V end lost 4 bases, the J end lost 1 base, and 5 bases lay between the germline ends. CDR3 sequence: CASSSASNQPQHF. The CDR3 region has the DNA TGTGCCAGCAGTTCGGCCAGCAATCAGCCCCAGCATTTT.

The chain links TRBV29-1 to TRBJ2-3; 8 bases match TRBD1. The CDR3 contains 12 residues. Germline V gene data show CDR1 as SQVTM and CDR2 as ANQGSEA. After removal of 4 bases from V and 4 bases from J, the junction contained 1 base not matched to a gene. The CDR3 spells CSVGTGPDTQYF. The CDR3 DNA reads as TGCAGCGTTGGGACAGGGCCAGATACGCAGTATTTT.

The J gene is TRBJ2-2, the V gene TRBV11-1, with 8 bases fitting TRBD1. Per the germline V gene, CDR1 is SGHAT and CDR2 is FQDESV (reference sequence). The J segment lost 4 bases and the V segment lost 3 bases, leaving 4 bases of the junction unmatched. The CDR3 consists of 15 residues. CDR3 sequence: CASSFSTGVTGELFF. CDR3 in DNA: TGTGCCAGCAGCTTCTCGACAGGGGTCACCGGGGAGCTGTTTTTT.

This clonotype has just a few counts. V gene TRBV3-1 combines with J gene TRBJ2-7; D gene ambiguous. Trimming pared 3 bases from V and 5 bases from J, leaving 8 bases between. Germline V gene data show CDR1 as LGHDT and CDR2 as YNNKEL (reference sequence). This CDR3 spans 12 amino acids. The CDR3 reads CASSQPFDEQYF. In DNA, the CDR3 is TGTGCCAGCAGCCAGCCCTTCGACGAGCAGTACTTC.

This chain uses TRBV28 with TRBJ2-3, with unresolved D. CDR1 and CDR2 from the germline V gene are MDHEN and SYDVKM. This CDR3 is 14 amino acids long. V dropped 2 bases and J dropped 6 bases, with 12 bases sitting between them. The CDR3: CASSLPPMGDTQYF. The CDR3 DNA reads as TGTGCCAGCAGTTTACCCCCAATGGGGGATACGCAGTATTTT.

This chain uses TRBV9 with TRBJ2-7; the D gene could be TRBD1 or TRBD2 (5 bases each). The CDR3 runs 14 residues. V was clipped by 2 bases and J by 0 bases, with 9 bases between them. Germline CDR1 is SGDLS and CDR2 is YYNGEE. CDR3 DNA sequence: TGTGCCAGCAGCGTCCGGGACCACTCCTACGAGCAGTACTTC. It codes for CASSVRDHSYEQYF.

The chain is built from TRBV4-1 and TRBJ1-6; D is ambiguous. The CDR3 has 12 residues. The V gene lost 1 base and the J gene lost 14 bases, with 9 bases spanning the gap. CDR1 MGHRA and CDR2 YSYEKL come from the germline V gene. The CDR3: CASSQVLGSLHF. CDR3 sequence (DNA): TGCGCCAGCAGCCAAGTGCTTGGCTCCCTCCACTTT.

The chain carries TRBV7-2 and TRBJ2-7; 7 bases map to TRBD2. V gave up 5 bases and J gave up 5 bases; unmatched junction bases: 15. Per germline, CDR1 SGHTA and CDR2 FQGNSA. This CDR3 has 16 amino acids. Here the CDR3 DNA reads TGTGCCAGCAGCCCCCTGCCCAGCGGGGAGGACCACGAGCAGTACTTC. Protein: CASSPLPSGEDHEQYF.

This clonotype appeared a few times. The junction and the germline gene differ at one end; a read error may be behind it. V gene TRBV7-8 combines with J gene TRBJ1-6; D gene uncertain. This CDR3 has 16 amino acids. Germline V CDR1 and CDR2: SGHVS, FQNEAQ. In DNA, the CDR3 is TGTGCCAGCAGCTTAGGCCCAGGAGCCCGCAATTCACCCCCCCACTTT. This gives the protein CASSLGPGARNSPPHF.

The rearrangement uses TRBV28 and TRBJ2-3; TRBD2 aligns across 8 bases. Unmatched junction bases numbered 8, after V lost 6 bases and J lost 3 bases. Germline CDR1 and CDR2: MDHEN and SYDVKM. The CDR3 is 15 residues long. The CDR3 region is CASRTERGITDTQYF. CDR3 nucleotides: TGTGCCAGCAGGACCGAGCGGGGGATAACAGATACGCAGTATTTT.

V is TRBV29-1 and J is TRBJ1-3; TRBD1 matches 9 bases. Trimming at V came to 6 bases and at J to 15 bases, leaving 9 bases not matched to a gene. Per the germline V gene, CDR1 is SQVTM and CDR2 is ANQGSEA. CDR3 length: 11 amino acids. The CDR3 DNA sequence: TGCAGCGTGGAGGACAGGGGCCGGGGATATTTT. Encoded protein: CSVEDRGRGYF.

The gene calls are TRBV7-9 and TRBJ1-1; D possibly corresponds to TRBD1 (6 bases). Per the germline V gene, CDR1 is SEHNR and CDR2 is FQNEAQ (reference sequence). This CDR3 comprises 15 residues. V dropped 5 bases and J dropped 4 bases, with 17 bases sitting between them. Here the CDR3 DNA reads TGTGCCAGCAGCCCCCCGACAGGTGGGGTCACTGAAGCTTTCTTT. The encoded protein is CASSPPTGGVTEAFF.

J is TRBJ2-1 and V is TRBV13; 7 bases map to TRBD2. Per germline, CDR1 PRHDT and CDR2 FYEKMQ (reference sequence). V lost 5 bases and J lost 10; bases outside the gene matches: 14. CDR3 length: 15 residues. CDR3 coding DNA: TGTGCCAGCAGCCCATGGACTAGGGTCCGAGGGGAGCAGTTCTTC. Translating gives CASSPWTRVRGEQFF.

This chain joins TRBV12-3 or TRBV12-4 and TRBJ2-3, with D perhaps TRBD2 (7 bases). CDR3 length equals 19 residues. The V and J ends lost 7 bases and 1 base respectively, with 27 bases between them. The CDR3: CASTIPRLAGGPGTDTQYF. DNA of the CDR3: TGTGCCAGCACCATCCCCCGACTAGCTGGGGGGCCGGGCACAGATACGCAGTATTTT.